This TCR beta chain was sequenced during a study of beta chain features in type 1 diabetes. Study details: There were around 110 million sorted cells examined across all samples.

The study reverse transcribed the entire isolated RNA, so it sequenced expressed TCRB transcripts. Libraries were prepared by immunoSEQ multiplex PCR; TCRdb keeps only in-frame clonotypes and omits some of them. The table has some 270,000 clones, 8% seen once. Populations isolated by sorting all had purity greater than 95%. The CDR3 runs 12 residues. V lost 10 bases and J 0 bases, leaving 9 bases between the germline ends. From germline, CDR1 is SGHTA and CDR2 FQGTGA. V is TRBV7-3 and J is TRBJ1-2, with D hard to call. This TCR derives from a woman between 18 and 29 years old in good health. Sequenced input: central memory CD4+ T cells from blood. For the CDR3, the DNA is TGTGCCACCAAGTCAGCTAACTATGGCTACACCTTC. Encoded protein: CATKSANYGYTF.